The rows below give T cell receptor beta chains drawn from one sample of a study of PD-1 blockade in classical Hodgkin lymphoma. Using immunoSEQ multiplex PCR, the repertoire was profiled, and TCRdb retains in-frame clones only, with some absent. The data hold about 40,000 clones, with about 89% observed a single time. The source material was peripheral blood mononuclear cells (PBMCs), sampled at baseline. These receptors were obtained from a human donor with classical Hodgkin lymphoma. Both conserved end residues are part of each CDR3. D genes are given only for firm matches. The size entry is marked missing in some rows and otherwise reads once, few, many or a size class.

v_call: TRBV4-1
j_call: TRBJ2-7
d_call: NA
clone_size: NA
cdr3_nt: TGCGCCAGCAGCCAAATCAGTGGGGAGCAGTACTTC
cdr3_aa: CASSQISGEQYF

v_call: TRBV28
j_call: TRBJ1-2
d_call: TRBD1
clone_size: NA
cdr3_nt: TGTGCCAGCAGTCTCTGGGGGACAGGGTATGGCTACACCTTC
cdr3_aa: CASSLWGTGYGYTF

v_call: TRBV19
j_call: TRBJ2-1
d_call: NA
clone_size: NA
cdr3_nt: TGTGCCAGTCGCCACAGGGCCGGTGAGCAGTTCTTC
cdr3_aa: CASRHRAGEQFF

v_call: TRBV5-1
j_call: TRBJ1-4
d_call: NA
clone_size: NA
cdr3_nt: TGCGCCAGCAGTTCAAGGGGGGTGTATGAAAAACTGTTTTTT
cdr3_aa: CASSSRGVYEKLFF

v_call: TRBV18
j_call: TRBJ2-3
d_call: NA
clone_size: NA
cdr3_nt: TGTGCCAGCTCATCGGACCCAACAGATACGCAGTATTTT
cdr3_aa: CASSSDPTDTQYF

v_call: TRBV5-4
j_call: TRBJ2-5
d_call: TRBD2
clone_size: NA
cdr3_nt: TGTGCCAGCAGCTACAGCGGGGGCGAGACCCAGTACTTC
cdr3_aa: CASSYSGGETQYF

v_call: TRBV4-3
j_call: TRBJ2-7
d_call: NA
clone_size: NA
cdr3_nt: TGCGCCAGCAGCCAAGAATGGGGGGTCTACGAGCAGTACTTC
cdr3_aa: CASSQEWGVYEQYF

v_call: TRBV29-1
j_call: TRBJ2-1
d_call: NA
clone_size: few
cdr3_nt: TGCTCCCTCGGGACATACAATGAGCAGTTCTTC
cdr3_aa: CSLGTYNEQFF

v_call: TRBV6-6
j_call: TRBJ2-1
d_call: NA
clone_size: NA
cdr3_nt: TGTGCCAGCAGTTACTCCAGGGTTTACAATGAGCAGTTCTTC
cdr3_aa: CASSYSRVYNEQFF

v_call: TRBV5-4
j_call: TRBJ2-1
d_call: TRBD2
clone_size: NA
cdr3_nt: TGTGCCAGCAGCGGAGGGACTAGCGGGAGGTGGAGGAAGTTCTTC
cdr3_aa: CASSGGTSGRWRKFF

v_call: TRBV18
j_call: TRBJ1-5
d_call: NA
clone_size: NA
cdr3_nt: TGTGCCAGCTCACCACCCGGAAGCAATCAGCCCCAGCATTTT
cdr3_aa: CASSPPGSNQPQHF

v_call: TRBV10-3
j_call: TRBJ2-1
d_call: NA
clone_size: few
cdr3_nt: TGTGCCATCAGTGAGCCAGGCTGGGAGCAGTTCTTC
cdr3_aa: CAISEPGWEQFF

v_call: TRBV29-1
j_call: TRBJ2-7
d_call: NA
clone_size: NA
cdr3_nt: TGCAGCGTTGAGGACGGTTTCAAGCAGTACTTC
cdr3_aa: CSVEDGFKQYF

v_call: TRBV28
j_call: TRBJ2-7
d_call: TRBD2
clone_size: NA
cdr3_nt: TGTGCCAGCAGATTCCGCCTAGCGGGTAAAGACTACGAGCAGTACTTC
cdr3_aa: CASRFRLAGKDYEQYF

v_call: TRBV7-9
j_call: TRBJ2-7
d_call: TRBD1
clone_size: NA
cdr3_nt: TGTGCCAGCAGCTCGACAGGGGATCCCTACGAGCAGTACTTC
cdr3_aa: CASSSTGDPYEQYF

v_call: TRBV6-4
j_call: TRBJ2-1
d_call: TRBD2
clone_size: NA
cdr3_nt: TGTGCCAGCAGTGACTCGTTTAGCGGGCGGCACAATGAGCAGTTCTTC
cdr3_aa: CASSDSFSGRHNEQFF

v_call: TRBV11-2
j_call: TRBJ1-1
d_call: TRBD1
clone_size: NA
cdr3_nt: TGTGCCAGCAGCTTCTCAGGGACAGCGAACACTGAAGCTTTCTTT
cdr3_aa: CASSFSGTANTEAFF

v_call: TRBV6-5
j_call: TRBJ1-2
d_call: TRBD1
clone_size: NA
cdr3_nt: TGTGCCAGCACCAGGGACAGCCAATATGGCTACACCTTC
cdr3_aa: CASTRDSQYGYTF

v_call: TRBV10-3
j_call: TRBJ2-5
d_call: TRBD2
clone_size: NA
cdr3_nt: TGTGCCATCAGTCCTTCGTCCGGGACTAGCGGGAGGAAGGGGGAGACCCAGTACTTC
cdr3_aa: CAISPSSGTSGRKGETQYF

v_call: TRBV2
j_call: TRBJ2-1
d_call: TRBD2
clone_size: NA
cdr3_nt: TGTGCCAGCAGTTGGCTAGCGGGATATGACAATGAGCAGTTCTTC
cdr3_aa: CASSWLAGYDNEQFF

v_call: TRBV6-1
j_call: TRBJ2-7
d_call: NA
clone_size: NA
cdr3_nt: TGTGCCAGCAGCTACGAAGGGCGGGAGCAGTACTTC
cdr3_aa: CASSYEGREQYF

v_call: TRBV9
j_call: TRBJ2-5
d_call: NA
clone_size: NA
cdr3_nt: TGTGCCAGCAGCGTAGGGGTAGGGGATGAGACCCAGTACTTC
cdr3_aa: CASSVGVGDETQYF

v_call: TRBV25-1
j_call: TRBJ1-2
d_call: NA
clone_size: NA
cdr3_nt: TGTGCCAGCAGTGAATTCACGTACTATGGCTACACCTTC
cdr3_aa: CASSEFTYYGYTF

v_call: TRBV7-6
j_call: TRBJ2-7
d_call: NA
clone_size: NA
cdr3_nt: TGTGCCAGCAGCTTAATTGGCACCCCGAACTCCTACGAGCAGTACTTC
cdr3_aa: CASSLIGTPNSYEQYF

v_call: TRBV5-1
j_call: TRBJ2-5
d_call: TRBD1
clone_size: NA
cdr3_nt: TGCGCCAGCAGCTCATACAGGGGCATCGAGACCCAGTACTTC
cdr3_aa: CASSSYRGIETQYF

v_call: TRBV21-1
j_call: TRBJ2-1
d_call: NA
clone_size: NA
cdr3_nt: TGTGCCAGCAGCGTAATTGTAAGATTTTCTCTCACTGAGCAGTTCTTC
cdr3_aa: CASSVIVRFSLTEQFF

v_call: TRBV11-2
j_call: TRBJ2-7
d_call: NA
clone_size: NA
cdr3_nt: TGTGCCAGCAGCGGGGGTAAAGGACGCAACAGGTTCTACGAGCAGTACTTC
cdr3_aa: CASSGGKGRNRFYEQYF

v_call: TRBV2
j_call: TRBJ1-4
d_call: TRBD1
clone_size: NA
cdr3_nt: TGTGCCAGCAGACCGACAGGGTGGGAGGATGAAAAACTGTTTTTT
cdr3_aa: CASRPTGWEDEKLFF

v_call: TRBV6-6
j_call: TRBJ1-4
d_call: NA
clone_size: NA
cdr3_nt: TGTGCCAGCAGTTACTCCGGTCGTGCTAATGAAAAACTGTTTTTT
cdr3_aa: CASSYSGRANEKLFF

v_call: TRBV27
j_call: TRBJ2-6
d_call: NA
clone_size: NA
cdr3_nt: TGTGCCAGCAGTTTATCCCCTAGGACGGACCGCCTGAGCTCTGGGGCCAACGTCCTGACTTTC
cdr3_aa: CASSLSPRTDRLSSGANVLTF

v_call: TRBV19
j_call: TRBJ2-7
d_call: NA
clone_size: NA
cdr3_nt: TGTGCCAGTAGTATCGGGACCGTCTCCTACGAGCAGTACTTC
cdr3_aa: CASSIGTVSYEQYF

v_call: TRBV7-9
j_call: TRBJ1-1
d_call: TRBD1
clone_size: NA
cdr3_nt: TGTGCCAGCAGCTTAGCCCAGGGGGCTGGAACTGAAGCTTTCTTT
cdr3_aa: CASSLAQGAGTEAFF

v_call: TRBV19
j_call: TRBJ1-1
d_call: TRBD1
clone_size: NA
cdr3_nt: TGTGCCAGTAGTACTCGGGACAGAGAGGAAGCTTTCTTT
cdr3_aa: CASSTRDREEAFF

v_call: TRBV27
j_call: TRBJ1-5
d_call: NA
clone_size: NA
cdr3_nt: TGTGCCAGCAGTCCGTGGACTGGACTTTTTGGACAGCCCCAGCATTTT
cdr3_aa: CASSPWTGLFGQPQHF

v_call: TRBV5-4
j_call: TRBJ2-5
d_call: TRBD2
clone_size: NA
cdr3_nt: TGTGCCAGCAGCTTGGGACTAGCGGGAGAAGAGACCCAGTACTTC
cdr3_aa: CASSLGLAGEETQYF